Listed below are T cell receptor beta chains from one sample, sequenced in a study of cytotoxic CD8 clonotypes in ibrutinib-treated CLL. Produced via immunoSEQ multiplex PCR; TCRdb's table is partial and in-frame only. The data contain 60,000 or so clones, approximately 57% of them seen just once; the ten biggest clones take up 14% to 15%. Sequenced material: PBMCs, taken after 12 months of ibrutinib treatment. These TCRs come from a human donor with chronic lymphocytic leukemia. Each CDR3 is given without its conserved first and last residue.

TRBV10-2	ATTDRSSYEQY
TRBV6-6	ASSYLSGLITDTQY
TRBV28	ASSLATASTDTQY
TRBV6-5	ASSVTSNEQF
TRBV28	ASSSTTSEQY
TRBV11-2	ASSPIRAGGETQY
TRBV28	ASAPGRAAQPQH
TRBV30	AFPKRTV
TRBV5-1	ASKEGTTDTQY
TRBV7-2	ASSLARGYEQY
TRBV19	ASSIGRQPQH
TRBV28	ASSLFLF
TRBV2	ASSGGDWKTQY
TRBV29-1	SAARSTGPQETQY
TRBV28	ASGTNGYT
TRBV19	ASSRGGLPYEQY
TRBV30	AWDTGTYEQY
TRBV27	ASKGQGLFAYEQY
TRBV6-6	ASRPTGGPVYEQY
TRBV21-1	ASTRDRGVSGANVLT
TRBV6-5	ASTTGSETQY
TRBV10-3	AISESNGAMITDTQY
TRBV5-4	ASSWDRDTEAF
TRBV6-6	ASRIRLAGDYEQY
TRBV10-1	ASSPAGGENYGYT
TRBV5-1	ASSCLSGDDTDTQY
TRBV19	ASKKTGESYNEQF
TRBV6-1	ASSGIPPVRGYT
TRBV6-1	ASSAGPFYGYT
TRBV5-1	ASSTDGTDTQY
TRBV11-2	ASSLEQGTYNEQF